What follows are 24 T cell receptor beta chains derived from one specimen sequenced in a study of memory CD4+ T cells and cytomegalovirus serostatus. Using immunoSEQ multiplex PCR, the repertoire was profiled, and TCRdb retains in-frame clones only, with some absent. The sample comprises some 57,000 clones, roughly 80% of which are singletons, and 0.75% to 0.9% rests with the top ten. Single viable CD3+CD4+CD8-CD45RO+ cells were sorted as the memory CD4+ T cells. Sequenced sample: memory CD4+ T cells from blood. Source of these receptors: an adult in good health and CMV-seronegative.

This clone appeared a single time. The chain is built from TRBV5-5 and TRBJ1-1, with D possibly TRBD1 on 5 matching bases. V lost 5 bases to trimming and J lost 1 base, with 9 bases between them. From germline, CDR1 is SGHKS and CDR2 YYEKEE (reference sequence). The CDR3 consists of 13 residues. The CDR3 bases are TGTGCCAGCAGTTTTGACAGGAACACTGAAGCTTTCTTT. Translation gives CASSFDRNTEAFF.

V is TRBV4-1 and J is TRBJ2-7; possible D gene TRBD2, 5 bases. V shed 0 bases and J shed 2 bases, with 17 bases lying between them. The CDR3 has 17 residues. From germline, CDR1 is MGHRA and CDR2 YSYEKL. The CDR3, as DNA: TGCGCCAGCAGCCAAGATCTCGGGCGGCCCGGGACCTACGAGCAGTACTTC. This gives the protein CASSQDLGRPGTYEQYF.

This rearrangement joins TRBV5-6 to TRBJ2-3; no definite D call. This CDR3 contains 11 residues. Trimming cost V 5 bases and J 8 bases, with 9 bases left between them. Germline CDR1 SGHDT, CDR2 YYEEEE. The CDR3 DNA reads TGTGCCAGCAGGAGGCGGTCTACGCAGTATTTT. It is translated as CASRRRSTQYF.

This chain links TRBV18 with TRBJ1-3; 8 bases are shared with TRBD1. With V trimmed by 3 bases and J by 4 bases, 5 bases remained unmatched. The germline V gene encodes CDR1 KGHSH and CDR2 LQKENI. The CDR3 is 15 amino acids. The CDR3: CASSPRDRRGNTIYF. In DNA, the CDR3 is TGTGCCAGCTCACCCCGGGACAGGAGAGGAAACACCATATATTTT.

This chain links TRBV7-8 with TRBJ2-7, with a possible D match to TRBD2 (5 bases). Germline V gives CDR1 SGHVS, CDR2 FQNEAQ. V was trimmed by 4 bases and J by 4 bases, leaving 17 bases between them. The CDR3 spans 15 residues. This CDR3 is CASSSYRSTRYEQYF. Here the CDR3 DNA reads TGTGCCAGCAGCTCGTACCGATCTACTAGGTACGAGCAGTACTTC.

This chain connects TRBV5-6 to TRBJ2-6; 11 nucleotides line up with TRBD2. Trimming removed 4 bases from V and 0 bases from J; junction bases left unmatched: 3. Germline lookup yields CDR1 SGHDT and CDR2 YYEEEE. CDR3 length: 17 amino acids. CDR3 in DNA: TGTGCCAGCAGCCCGGGACTAGCGGACTCTGGGGCCAACGTCCTGACTTTC. Protein sequence: CASSPGLADSGANVLTF.

The V gene is TRBV9, the J gene TRBJ1-1; 8 bases fit TRBD1. Per germline, CDR1 SGDLS and CDR2 YYNGEE. The CDR3 extends over 15 amino acids. With V trimmed by 3 bases and J by 1 base, 5 bases remained unmatched. This CDR3 reads CASSGRDRQNTEAFF. CDR3 sequence (DNA): TGTGCCAGCAGCGGCCGGGACAGGCAGAACACTGAAGCTTTCTTT.

The chain combines TRBV6-1 with TRBJ1-2; D unclear. Germline values: CDR1 MNHNS, CDR2 SASEGT. Trimming stripped 2 bases from V and 8 bases from J, with 15 bases between. This CDR3 comprises 14 residues. In DNA form, the CDR3 reads TGTGCCAGCAGTGAAAATAAGAGGGCGGGCGGCTACACCTTC. Translation: CASSENKRAGGYTF.

V gene TRBV13 combines with J gene TRBJ2-1; 7 bases fit TRBD1. Trimming took 8 bases from V and 3 from J; bases not matched to a gene: 4. The germline V gene has CDR1 PRHDT and CDR2 FYEKMQ (reference sequence). The CDR3 length is 13 residues. This CDR3 is CASSRGLYNEQFF. The CDR3 coding sequence is TGTGCCAGCTCGAGGGGGCTCTACAATGAGCAGTTCTTC. The full variable domain, its missing parts supplied by reference TRBV13 and TRBJ2-1, is AAGVIQSPRHLIKEKRETATLKCYPIPRHDTVYWYQQGPGQDPQFLISFYEKMQSDKGSIPDRFSAQQFSDYHSELNMSSLELGDSALYFCASSRGLYNEQFFGPGTRLTVL.

As DNA, the CDR3 is TGTGCCAGCAGCCGTCAAAACAGGGACGACTATGGCTACACCTTC. It translates to CASSRQNRDDYGYTF. The V gene is TRBV13, the J gene TRBJ1-2; D possibly corresponds to TRBD1 (6 bases). CDR3 size: 15 residues. Trimming took 5 bases from V and 3 from J, leaving 16 bases between them. The germline V gene has CDR1 PRHDT and CDR2 FYEKMQ (reference sequence).

The J gene is TRBJ2-3, the V gene TRBV18, with 8 positions matching TRBD2. Germline trimming cut 3 bases from V and 4 bases from J; bases unmatched to any gene: 9. The CDR3 is 16 residues long. The V gene's germline CDR1 is KGHSH and CDR2 LQKENI. CDR3: CASSPAGGRAADTQYF. CDR3 nucleotide sequence: TGTGCCAGCTCACCTGCGGGGGGCAGAGCGGCAGATACGCAGTATTTT.

In its sample, this clone ranks as medium-sized (0.01 to 0.1%). V gene TRBV19 combines with J gene TRBJ2-7; D gene uncertain. The V gene lost 3 bases and the J gene lost 3 bases, with 6 bases spanning the gap. Germline V gene sequence: CDR1 LNHDA, CDR2 SQIVND (reference sequence). There are 12 residues in the CDR3. CDR3 coding DNA: TGTGCCAGTAGTATGTCGGGCTACGAGCAGTACTTC. It encodes CASSMSGYEQYF.

The chain combines TRBV19 with TRBJ2-2; 8 bases are shared with TRBD1. The CDR3 is 14 residues long. From germline, CDR1 is LNHDA and CDR2 SQIVND (reference sequence). Trimming removed 9 bases from V and 5 bases from J; junction bases left unmatched: 8. CDR3 nucleotides: TGTGCCAGCTGCGACAGGGGTGGGACCGGGGAGCTGTTTTTT. Amino acids: CASCDRGGTGELFF.

This clone turned up a few times. The chain couples TRBV7-8 to TRBJ2-3, with D possibly TRBD1 on 5 matching bases. The germline gives CDR1 SGHVS, CDR2 FQNEAQ. The CDR3 loop spans 15 amino acids. V was trimmed by 3 bases and J by 2 bases, leaving 12 bases between them. CDR3 bases: TGTGCCAGCAGCTTCAGGGTTAGTCCCACAGATACGCAGTATTTT. This gives the protein CASSFRVSPTDTQYF.

The rearrangement joins TRBV7-3 to TRBJ2-7; a weak D match, TRBD2 (5 bases). Trimming stripped 3 bases from V and 5 bases from J, with 14 bases between. The CDR3 runs 14 residues. Germline-derived CDR1 and CDR2 are SGHTA and FQGTGA. CDR3 region: CASSLRGSSNEQYF. CDR3 sequence (DNA): TGTGCCAGCAGCTTGAGAGGGAGTTCCAACGAGCAGTACTTC.

A few counts support this clone. At one boundary the junction diverges from the germline segment, which might be a read error. The chain joins TRBV7-7 to TRBJ2-3; TRBD2 aligns across 13 bases. This CDR3 contains 15 residues. Per the germline V gene, CDR1 is SSHAT and CDR2 is FNYEAQ (reference sequence). CDR3 amino acids: CASSRLAGGSDTQYF. CDR3 in DNA: TGTGCTAGCAGCCGACTAGCGGGGGGTTCAGATACGCAGTATTTT.

The rearrangement uses TRBV7-2 and TRBJ2-7; 8 positions match TRBD2. V lost 0 bases and J lost 1; bases outside the gene matches: 8. The germline gives CDR1 SGHTA, CDR2 FQGNSA. The length of the CDR3 is 17 residues. DNA for the CDR3: TGTGCCAGCAGCTTAGCGCTCATAGCGGGACCTTCCTACGAGCAGTACTTC. Its translation is CASSLALIAGPSYEQYF.

The chain links TRBV15 to TRBJ2-3, with D possibly matching TRBD2 (6 bases). The CDR3 is 16 amino acids. Germline assignment: CDR1 LNHNV and CDR2 YYDKDF (reference sequence). V was clipped by 0 bases and J by 1 base, with 11 bases between them. CDR3 DNA: TGTGCCACCAGCAGAGATCCGACGGGAGGCACAGATACGCAGTATTTT. Its translation is CATSRDPTGGTDTQYF.

V is TRBV30 and J is TRBJ2-7; 9 bases agree with TRBD1. J gave up 2 bases and V 2 bases, and 4 bases lay outside the gene matches. CDR3 length equals 14 residues. Per the germline V gene, CDR1 is GTSNPN and CDR2 is SVGIG (reference sequence). Here the CDR3 reads CAWSYRGPPYEQYF. CDR3 bases: TGTGCCTGGAGTTACAGGGGGCCCCCCTACGAGCAGTACTTC.

V usage is TRBV10-3 and J usage is TRBJ1-6; D is perhaps TRBD1 (6 bases). Germline loops: CDR1 ENHRY, CDR2 SYGVKD. This CDR3 is 14 amino acids long. Trimming took 10 bases from V and 10 from J, leaving 20 bases between them. This CDR3 is CATLEGQDYSPLHF. The CDR3 DNA is TGTGCCACTCTGGAGGGACAAGACTACTCACCCCTCCACTTT.

This sequence joins TRBV7-3 and TRBJ2-3; 7 bases are shared with TRBD2. The V gene end was trimmed by 5 bases and the J gene end by 6 bases; junction bases not matched to a gene: 8. The CDR3 covers 14 residues. Germline loops: CDR1 SGHTA, CDR2 FQGTGA. The CDR3 DNA reads as TGTGCCAGCAGCCTCAGCGGGAAGCGGGATACGCAGTATTTT. It codes for CASSLSGKRDTQYF.

J is TRBJ1-5 and V is TRBV5-1; 9 nucleotides match TRBD1. Germline V gives CDR1 SGHRS, CDR2 YFSETQ. V trimming: 1 base; J trimming: 4 bases; junction bases outside the gene matches: 3. The CDR3 length is 15 residues. As DNA, the CDR3 is TGCGCCAGCAGCTTGTACGGACAGGGGAATCAGCCCCAGCATTTT. As protein: CASSLYGQGNQPQHF.

The count of this clone is one. The chain carries TRBV6-1 and TRBJ2-7; D gene unclear. The CDR3 runs to 12 residues. CDR1 is MNHNS and CDR2 is SASEGT in the germline V gene. Deletions cut 2 bases from V and 7 bases from J, with 9 bases between. In nucleotides, the CDR3 is TGTGCCAGCAGTGAAAATCTGGGGGAGCAGTACTTC. Translated, it gives CASSENLGEQYF.

The rearrangement uses TRBV28 and TRBJ1-5; tentatively, D is TRBD1 (6 bases). CDR3 length equals 20 residues. V dropped 1 base and J dropped 4 bases, with 26 bases sitting between them. Per germline, CDR1 MDHEN and CDR2 SYDVKM. CDR3 DNA: TGTGCCAGCAGTTTATTTGATTTGGACAGACTCAGCAGGAGGAATCAGCCCCAGCATTTT. Its protein is CASSLFDLDRLSRRNQPQHF.